The 28 T cell receptor beta chains in this list originate from one sample, sequenced in a study of T-cell reconstitution after alpha-beta-depleted transplantation in children. It was with unique molecular identifiers that the TCRbeta library was prepared. TCRdb called the PCR reads again in MiXCR, with one record for every CDR3 protein. The sample has about 72,000 distinct CDR3 sequences; around 7.9% are singletons. The sample was PBMCs from the stem cell graft donor, taken from the stem cell graft. The receptors here all came from a human donor who donated a stem cell graft to a child with acute lymphoblastic leukemia.

This clonotype appeared a few times. The V gene is TRBV6-2 or TRBV6-3, the J gene TRBJ1-1; possibly TRBD1 for D (6 bases). Trimming removed 7 bases at V and 3 bases at J, with 21 bases between. Germline CDR1 is MNHEY and CDR2 is SVGEGT. CDR3 size: 16 residues. The CDR3 here is CASNLEATGRDTEAFF. CDR3 sequence (DNA): TGTGCCAGCAACCTTGAAGCTACAGGGCGGGACACTGAAGCTTTCTTT.

This clonotype was seen repeatedly, ten times or more. The V call is TRBV20-1, the J call TRBJ2-1; 15 bases map to TRBD2. The CDR3 loop spans 15 amino acids. With V trimmed by 3 bases and J by 10 bases, 7 bases remained unmatched. Per the germline V gene, CDR1 is DFQATT and CDR2 is SNEGSKA (reference sequence). The CDR3 sequence is CSASLGTSGGREQFF. CDR3 in DNA: TGCAGTGCTAGCCTCGGGACTAGCGGGGGGAGAGAGCAGTTCTTC.

The chain combines TRBV12-3 or TRBV12-4 with TRBJ2-5, with D perhaps matching TRBD1 (6 bases). Trimming cost V 3 bases and J 3 bases, with 8 bases left between them. The CDR3 runs 13 residues. CDR3 bases: TGTGCCAGCAGTTTGAACAGGGAAGAGACCCAGTACTTC. It specifies CASSLNREETQYF.

There are many counts of this clonotype. The rearrangement joins TRBV20-1 to TRBJ2-3; 11 positions agree with TRBD2. The V segment lost 5 bases and the J segment 6 bases; nucleotides outside the gene matches: 10. The CDR3 runs 15 residues. From germline, CDR1 is DFQATT and CDR2 SNEGSKA (reference sequence). The CDR3 region is CSASSGLAAMDTQYF. The CDR3 nucleotides are TGCAGTGCTTCATCGGGACTAGCGGCCATGGATACGCAGTATTTT.

The rearrangement uses TRBV20-1 and TRBJ1-6, with a weak D call TRBD1 (5 bases). Trimming stripped 5 bases from V and 9 bases from J, with 17 bases between. Germline V lookup: CDR1 DFQATT, CDR2 SNEGSKA (reference sequence). The CDR3 spans 14 residues. The CDR3 loop is CSASPGGVGSPLHF. The DNA of the CDR3 is TGCAGTGCTTCCCCGGGGGGGGTCGGTTCACCCCTCCACTTT.

Many counts were recorded for this clonotype. The chain links TRBV6-1 to TRBJ2-3; 8 positions agree with TRBD2. Germline CDR1 reads MNHNS; CDR2 reads SASEGT. V was clipped by 2 bases and J by 2 bases; unmatched bases: 3. The CDR3 is 15 amino acids. CDR3 DNA: TGTGCCAGCAGTGAACTAGCGGGTAACACAGATACGCAGTATTTT. It translates to CASSELAGNTDTQYF.

This clonotype was detected only a few times. The J gene is TRBJ2-3, the V gene TRBV6-4; D remains ambiguous. The V end lost 0 bases, the J end lost 2 bases, and 3 bases lay between the germline ends. This CDR3 comprises 13 residues. In germline, CDR1 is MRHNA, CDR2 SNTAGT. Here the CDR3 DNA reads TGTGCCAGCAGTGACTCCTACACAGATACGCAGTATTTT. As protein: CASSDSYTDTQYF.

This clonotype was observed at least ten times. The chain uses TRBV4-1 and TRBJ2-3, with D perhaps assigned TRBD1 or TRBD2 (5 bases each). CDR3 length: 17 amino acids. CDR1 and CDR2 from the germline V gene are MGHRA and YSYEKL. Trimming pared 4 bases from V and 6 bases from J, leaving 23 bases between. CDR3 nucleotide sequence: TGCGCCAGCAGCCGCAACCTGGGACCCCTAGTATCCGATACGCAGTATTTT. Its protein product is CASSRNLGPLVSDTQYF.

Comment on this clonotype: One end of the junction does not line up with germline, which may come from a read error. The chain combines TRBV5-1 with TRBJ2-2; D ambiguous. The CDR3 loop spans 14 amino acids. Per germline, CDR1 SGHRS and CDR2 YFSETQ. CDR3 residues: CARSSRLLSGELFF. The DNA for the CDR3 is TGTGCCAGGAGCTCCCGGCTGCTCAGCGGGGAGCTGTTTTTT.

V and J are TRBV6-4 and TRBJ2-7, with no clear D. V was trimmed by 9 bases and J by 3 bases, leaving 12 bases between them. The CDR3 runs 12 residues. Per germline, CDR1 MRHNA and CDR2 SNTAGT. The CDR3 DNA reads TGTGCCAGGGCTAGGAGAGGCTACGAGCAGTACTTC. The encoded protein is CARARRGYEQYF.

This chain joins TRBV5-1 and TRBJ2-3; TRBD2 matches 14 bases. The CDR3 has 18 residues. The germline V gene has CDR1 SGHRS and CDR2 YFSETQ. V trimming: 3 bases; J trimming: 1 base; junction bases outside the gene matches: 7. The CDR3 DNA reads as TGCGCCAGCAGCTCCGGACTAGCGGGAGGTAGGGGCACAGATACGCAGTATTTT. Translation: CASSSGLAGGRGTDTQYF.

Ten or more counts support this clonotype. CDR3 bases: TGCGCCAGCAGCCAAGATAGGCTTAGCAATCAGCCCCAGCATTTT. It is translated as CASSQDRLSNQPQHF. The chain employs TRBV4-3 and TRBJ1-5, with unresolved D. Trimming removed 0 bases at V and 0 bases at J, with 6 bases between. The CDR3 is 15 residues long. The V gene's germline CDR1 is LGHNA and CDR2 YSLEER.

There are many counts of this clonotype. The chain has TRBV12-3 or TRBV12-4 and TRBJ2-1; 11 positions agree with TRBD1. The CDR3 length is 15 residues. V lost 3 bases, J lost 7 bases, and 5 bases stayed unmatched. CDR3 sequence reads: CASSFGQGAGNEQFF. The CDR3 region has the DNA TGTGCCAGCAGTTTCGGACAGGGGGCGGGTAATGAGCAGTTCTTC.

The CDR3 region is CASSRRPGERETQYF. The CDR3 DNA is TGTGCCAGCAGCCGTAGACCGGGAGAAAGGGAGACCCAGTACTTC. The rearrangement links TRBV9 to TRBJ2-5, with D possibly being TRBD2 (6 bases). CDR1 is SGDLS, CDR2 YYNGEE, per germline. V was shortened by 4 bases and J by 5 bases, with 18 bases between the two germline ends. This CDR3 is 15 amino acids long.

This clonotype was seen many times. The chain links TRBV11-2 to TRBJ1-3; maybe TRBD1 (6 bases). The V end lost 6 bases, the J end lost 0 bases, and 12 bases lay between the germline ends. The germline V gene encodes CDR1 SGHAT and CDR2 FQNNGV. There are 15 residues in the CDR3. Here the CDR3 reads CASRTAGASGNTIYF. In DNA, the CDR3 is TGTGCCAGCAGAACCGCAGGGGCCTCTGGAAACACCATATATTTT. Full variable domain (outside the CDR3, taken from reference TRBV11-2 and TRBJ1-3): EAGVAQSPRYKIIEKRQSVAFWCNPISGHATLYWYQQILGQGPKLLIQFQNNGVVDDSQLPKDRFSAERLKGVDSTLKIQPAKLEDSAVYLCASRTAGASGNTIYFGEGSWLTVV.

The V gene is TRBV7-2, the J gene TRBJ1-1; TRBD1 matches 7 bases. The germline V gene has CDR1 SGHTA and CDR2 FQGNSA. There are 14 residues in the CDR3. V shed 5 bases, J shed 5 bases, and the junction held 8 bases outside the gene matches. CDR3 DNA: TGTGCCAGCAGCGTTGCAGGGGGGTTGACTGAAGCTTTCTTT. It codes for CASSVAGGLTEAFF.

This clonotype was seen at least ten times. V gene TRBV5-1 combines with J gene TRBJ2-2; possibly TRBD2 for D (5 bases). Between the trimmed V and J ends, which lost 3 bases and 5 bases, there was a span of 11 bases. The V gene's germline CDR1 is SGHRS and CDR2 YFSETQ. This CDR3 spans 14 amino acids. CDR3 bases: TGCGCCAGCAGCTCCGGGGTTCCGACCGGGGAGCTGTTTTTT. It encodes CASSSGVPTGELFF.

This clonotype was detected a few times. The gene calls are TRBV6-2 or TRBV6-3 and TRBJ1-2; no reliable D call. CDR3 length equals 12 residues. The ends were cut back, 2 bases at V and 8 bases at J, with 9 bases in the middle. Germline lookup yields CDR1 MNHEY and CDR2 SVGEGT. CDR3: CASSYPDPGYTF. DNA of the CDR3: TGTGCCAGCAGTTACCCAGACCCGGGCTACACCTTC.

This rearrangement joins TRBV5-4 to TRBJ1-1; the D gene is possibly TRBD1 (5 bases). This CDR3 is built from 15 residues. Trimming took off 6 bases at V and 5 bases at J, with 20 bases between the two ends. Germline V lookup: CDR1 SGHNT, CDR2 YYREEE (reference sequence). The CDR3 DNA follows: TGTGCCAGCACCGAAACCGGGACGGGCCTGACTGAAGCTTTCTTT. As protein: CASTETGTGLTEAFF.

In its sample, this clonotype was seen many times. The chain combines TRBV14 with TRBJ1-1; D is undetermined. Deletions cut 3 bases from V and 11 bases from J, with 13 bases between. The CDR3 sequence is 12 residues long. The germline CDR1 and CDR2 sequences are SGHDN and FVKESK. CDR3 nucleotide sequence: TGTGCCAGCAGCCAGACCGGGATAACGGCTTTCTTT. Translation gives CASSQTGITAFF.

This clonotype is categorized as medium-sized. The chain carries TRBV24-1 and TRBJ2-1; the D is unclear. Germline V gene data show CDR1 as KGHDR and CDR2 as SFDVKD. There are 11 residues in the CDR3. Trimming cost V 6 bases and J 7 bases, with 6 bases left between them. The CDR3 nucleotides are TGTGCCACCAGTCGTGGAAATGAGCAGTTCTTC. It is translated as CATSRGNEQFF.

This clonotype was seen repeatedly, ten times or more. This chain uses TRBV10-3 with TRBJ1-1; no clear D gene. Germline V gene lookup returns CDR1 ENHRY and CDR2 SYGVKD. Trimming removed 3 bases at V and 5 bases at J, with 4 bases between. CDR3 length: 11 amino acids. The chain's CDR3 is CAISEQTEAFF. CDR3 DNA: TGTGCCATCAGTGAACAAACTGAAGCTTTCTTT.

In this sample, this clonotype turned up many times. This rearrangement joins TRBV7-2 to TRBJ2-7; 10 nucleotides line up with TRBD2. Per germline, CDR1 SGHTA and CDR2 FQGNSA. The CDR3 extends over 16 amino acids. V dropped 0 bases and J dropped 4; count of bases not matched to a gene: 6. The CDR3 is CASSLAGLAGAYEQYF. The CDR3 nucleotides read TGTGCCAGCAGCTTAGCGGGCCTAGCGGGAGCATACGAGCAGTACTTC. Full variable domain (rest looked up from reference TRBV7-2 and TRBJ2-7): GAGVSQSPSNKVTEKGKDVELRCDPISGHTALYWYRQSLGQGLEFLIYFQGNSAPDKSGLPSDRFSAERTGGSVSTLTIQRTQQEDSAVYLCASSLAGLAGAYEQYFGPGTRLTVT.

This clonotype was seen many times. The CDR3 DNA reads TGTGCCACCTCTCGAGATCGGAGTGAAGCTTTCTTT. Translated, it gives CATSRDRSEAFF. The rearrangement links TRBV6-5 to TRBJ1-1; D gene ambiguous. From germline, CDR1 is MNHEY and CDR2 SVGAGI. V lost 10 bases to trimming and J lost 7 bases, with 16 bases between them. This CDR3 is 12 amino acids long.

This clonotype was recorded at least ten times. The chain carries TRBV20-1 and TRBJ1-2; D call uncertain. The CDR3 sequence is 13 residues long. Germline values: CDR1 DFQATT, CDR2 SNEGSKA (reference sequence). V shed 3 bases and J shed 0 bases, with 8 bases lying between them. The CDR3 here is CSARPPANYGYTF. As DNA, the CDR3 is TGCAGTGCTAGGCCCCCAGCTAACTATGGCTACACCTTC.

This chain uses TRBV20-1 with TRBJ1-2; the D is unclear. This CDR3 comprises 13 residues. Germline V gene data show CDR1 as DFQATT and CDR2 as SNEGSKA (reference sequence). V was trimmed by 0 bases and J by 6 bases, leaving 11 bases between them. CDR3 nucleotide sequence: TGCAGTGCTAGAGAACTGGGAAAGAATGGCTACACCTTC. This sequence encodes CSARELGKNGYTF.

This clonotype was recorded at least ten times. Written as DNA, the CDR3 is TGTGCCAGCAGCCCGGGACAGGGGTTCTCACCCCTCCACTTT. Protein product: CASSPGQGFSPLHF. The rearrangement links TRBV12-3 or TRBV12-4 to TRBJ1-6; 10 positions agree with TRBD1. The CDR3 consists of 14 residues. V shed 6 bases, J shed 10 bases, and the junction held 6 bases outside the gene matches.

The V and J genes are TRBV27 and TRBJ1-5; no clear D gene. The CDR3 is made up of 13 amino acids. The germline gives CDR1 MNHEY, CDR2 SMNVEV (reference sequence). With 6 bases removed from V and 5 bases from J, the gap between germline ends came to 11 bases. The CDR3: CASRVKGDQPQHF. Here the CDR3 DNA reads TGTGCCAGCAGAGTCAAGGGTGATCAGCCCCAGCATTTT.